The 4 T cell receptor beta chains below were found in one sample sequenced in a study of blood T cell repertoires in COVID-19. Repertoires were generated with immunoSEQ multiplex PCR, while TCRdb's copy carries only in-frame clones and drops some. The repertoire has just over 650,000 clones, 85% to 90% of them found once; the top ten carry 0.2% to 0.3%. Sequenced input: peripheral blood. These receptors all stem from a woman aged 18-29 years with acute or convalescent COVID-19.

The rearrangement joins TRBV7-8 to TRBJ2-1; 9 nucleotides agree with TRBD1. Germline V gene lookup returns CDR1 SGHVS and CDR2 FQNEAQ. The CDR3 is made up of 16 amino acids. V was pared by 0 bases and J by 1 base, with 1 base of the junction left unmatched. CDR3 loop: CASSLADRGSYNEQFF. For the CDR3, the DNA is TGTGCCAGCAGCTTAGCGGACAGGGGATCCTACAATGAGCAGTTCTTC. Variable domain in full (rest from reference TRBV7-8 and TRBJ2-1): GAGVSQSPRYKVAKRGQDVALRCDPISGHVSLFWYQQALGQGPEFLTYFQNEAQLDKSGLPSDRFFAERPEGSVSTLKIQRTQQEDSAVYLCASSLADRGSYNEQFFGPGTRLTVL.

The sample holds one count of this clone. The rearrangement links TRBV3-1 (or the pseudogene TRBV3-2) to TRBJ1-1; D ambiguous. The length of the CDR3 is 12 residues. Germline V CDR1 and CDR2: LGHDT, YNNKEL (reference sequence). The ends were cut back, 3 bases at V and 2 bases at J, with 4 bases in the middle. CDR3 in DNA: TGTGCCAGCAGCCAGACAAACACTGAAGCTTTCTTT. This codes for CASSQTNTEAFF.

The rearrangement joins TRBV6-2 or TRBV6-3 to TRBJ1-2; 7 bases match TRBD1. Germline V gives CDR1 MNHEY, CDR2 SVGEGT. There are 15 residues in the CDR3. With 0 bases clipped from V and 4 bases from J, the junction kept 5 bases outside the gene matches. The CDR3 DNA reads as TGTGCCAGCAGTTACTCGACAGGGATCCTCTATGGCTACACCTTC. It specifies CASSYSTGILYGYTF.

The chain has TRBV27 and TRBJ2-5; D perhaps matches TRBD1 (5 bases). The germline CDR1 and CDR2 sequences are MNHEY and SMNVEV (reference sequence). V dropped 4 bases and J dropped 5 bases, with 14 bases sitting between them. CDR3 length equals 14 residues. The CDR3 sequence: CASSSGRVTETQYF. CDR3 bases: TGTGCCAGCAGTTCCGGCAGGGTTACCGAGACCCAGTACTTC.